The clone carrying this TCR beta chain occurred a few times. The CDR3 is 14 residues long. Germline lookup yields CDR1 MNHEY and CDR2 SVGAGI. The V and J ends lost 5 bases and 5 bases respectively, with 15 bases between them. Data came from immunoSEQ multiplex PCR; TCRdb stores just in-frame clones and leaves some out. The sample contains some 75,000 clones, more than 65% of which appear only once. This sample was taken from a study of blood T cell repertoires in COVID-19. Specimen: peripheral blood. V is TRBV6-5 and J is TRBJ2-5; TRBD1 is a possible D gene (6 bases). The receptor was isolated from a woman older than 75 with active or convalescent COVID-19. CDR3 in DNA: TGTGCCAGCAGTCTAGGACTGGGGGCGGAGACCCAGTACTTC. It is translated as CASSLGLGAETQYF.